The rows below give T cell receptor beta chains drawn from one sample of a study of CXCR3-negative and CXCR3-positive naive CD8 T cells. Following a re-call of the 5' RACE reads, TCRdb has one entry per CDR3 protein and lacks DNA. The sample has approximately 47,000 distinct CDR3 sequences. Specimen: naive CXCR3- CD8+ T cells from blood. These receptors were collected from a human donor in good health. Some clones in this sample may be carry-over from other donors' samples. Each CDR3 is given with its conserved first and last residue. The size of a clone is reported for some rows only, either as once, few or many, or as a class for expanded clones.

CASRGSEIYEQYF . TRBJ2-7 TRBV6-5
CASRSGGAETQYF . TRBJ2-5 TRBV28
CASSRRDRDTGELFF . TRBJ2-2 TRBV14
CASSQNLGAYNEQFF medium-sized TRBJ2-1 TRBV4-3
CSVDPTSSGETQYF . TRBJ2-5 TRBV29-1
CASSYTANTGELFF . TRBJ2-2 TRBV6-2/TRBV6-3
CASSDVYEQYF . TRBJ2-7 TRBV7-9
CASSQVLGNRYNEQFF . TRBJ2-1 TRBV4-3
CASSLGAGQGYEQYF . TRBJ2-7 TRBV5-5
CASSLPGSNEQFF . TRBJ2-1 TRBV7-9
CSARTSGGYNEQFF . TRBJ2-1 TRBV20-1
CATLSASSYEQYF . TRBJ2-7 TRBV10-3
CASSPDYNEQFF . TRBJ2-1 TRBV9
CASSVGGDPNEQYF . TRBJ2-7 TRBV9
CASSYAGTGHTQYF . TRBJ2-3 TRBV6-2/TRBV6-3
CSARVEGREQTGELFF . TRBJ2-2 TRBV20-1
CASSYLYRGSGNTGELFF . TRBJ2-2 TRBV6-6
CASRIDFDNEQFF . TRBJ2-1 TRBV6-5
CASSPLAGKFF . TRBJ2-3 TRBV28
CASSGYSNQPQHF . TRBJ1-5 TRBV2
CATSTSRTNGVYEQYF . TRBJ2-7 TRBV15
CSVEFPGNYGYTF . TRBJ1-2 TRBV29-1
CASSFHAGDTQYF . TRBJ2-3 TRBV28
CASSLAGQRAYEQYF . TRBJ2-7 TRBV5-5
CMLGEVTEAFF . TRBJ1-1 TRBV20-1
CASSPPPSSTGGSYEQYF . TRBJ2-7 TRBV6-6
CSVEMAAAEQFF . TRBJ2-1 TRBV29-1
CASRAAGGSTDTQYF . TRBJ2-3 TRBV6-4
CASSVPGSGANVLTF . TRBJ2-6 TRBV9
CASSYGSGRVNEQFF . TRBJ2-1 TRBV6-2/TRBV6-3
CASSPGTGFQPQHF . TRBJ1-5 TRBV28
CASTHWGTRGLAGELFF . TRBJ2-2 TRBV7-8
CASSSGQITDTQYF . TRBJ2-3 TRBV28
CASSSQGFNEQFF . TRBJ2-1 TRBV12-3/TRBV12-4
CASSEPGGGTEAFF . TRBJ1-1 TRBV28
CASSSGSGEQFF . TRBJ2-1 TRBV7-9
CASSYSSRDNEQFF . TRBJ2-1 TRBV6-5
CASSRTGESRQPQHF . TRBJ1-5 TRBV5-5
CASSISGGTEAFF . TRBJ1-1 TRBV5-4
CASSPRTGNEQYF . TRBJ2-7 TRBV11-2
CASSPFASGANVLTF . TRBJ2-6 TRBV28
CASSLASGAGSQETQYF . TRBJ2-5 TRBV12-3/TRBV12-4
CASSGPPAGEETQYF medium-sized TRBJ2-5 TRBV10-1
CSVYETGGFYEQYF . TRBJ2-7 TRBV29-1
CASSPRLAGNRDTQYF . TRBJ2-3 TRBV12-3/TRBV12-4
CASSYSGKRDTQYF . TRBJ2-3 TRBV6-6
CAISDDRGDTGELFF . TRBJ2-2 TRBV10-3
CASSLGRDTDTQYF . TRBJ2-3 TRBV6-4
CASSQEQGAYEQYF . TRBJ2-7 TRBV4-3
CAWSGPGTGENTGELFF . TRBJ2-2 TRBV30